This T cell receptor (beta chain) appears in the sequencing data of a study of blood T cell repertoires in COVID-19. Study details: From the United States, Italy and Spain came samples of acute and convalescent COVID-19. From T cells, B-cell-depleted T cells, or PBMCs came the material, which was cDNA or gDNA.

Only in-frame clones appear in the TCRdb table, and some are missing; sequencing was by immunoSEQ multiplex PCR. The repertoire holds fewer than 200,000 clones, approximately 80% seen once, with about 4% in the top ten. The germline V gene encodes CDR1 ENHRY and CDR2 SYGVKD. Trimming removed 0 bases at V and 5 bases at J, with 13 bases between. The CDR3 runs 15 residues. This receptor was obtained from a woman of 80 years or more with acute or convalescent COVID-19. The genes are TRBV10-3 and TRBJ1-1, with D maybe TRBD1 (5 bases). Sequenced input: peripheral blood. In DNA, the CDR3 is TGTGCCATCAGTGAGTCGTTGGGGGGGTGGACTGAAGCTTTCTTT. This codes for CAISESLGGWTEAFF.